The 14 T cell receptor beta chains listed next were all sequenced from one sample in a study of metastatic and nonmetastatic thyroid tumors. Thyroid surgery had not been preceded by any treatment in any patient. With MiXCR, TCRdb called clones anew from the PCR reads. There are approximately 41,000 clones in the sample; roughly a quarter occur only once, and about 14% lies in the top ten. The sequenced sample consisted of tumor tissue. The receptors derive from a female donor with papillary thyroid cancer or a benign thyroid nodule (not recorded which). Some clones in this sample may be carry-over from other donors' samples.

CDR3 loop: CASSFRTDTEAFF. The CDR3 nucleotides read TGTGCCAGCAGTTTCCGGACAGACACTGAAGCTTTCTTT. The chain combines TRBV6-5 with TRBJ1-1; weak D call: TRBD1 (6 bases). CDR3 length: 13 amino acids. Germline assignment: CDR1 MNHEY and CDR2 SVGAGI. Trimming pared 4 bases from V and 3 bases from J, leaving 9 bases between.

This clone was seen a few times. V and J are TRBV6-6 and TRBJ1-6, with 7 bases that match TRBD1. Germline V gene sequence: CDR1 MNHNY, CDR2 SVGAGI (reference sequence). J lost 6 bases, V lost 2 bases, and 7 bases had no gene match. The CDR3 is 16 residues long. The CDR3 sequence is CASSYDFEGANSPLHF. In DNA, the CDR3 is TGTGCCAGCAGTTACGACTTTGAGGGGGCTAATTCACCCCTCCACTTT.

This rearrangement joins TRBV4-1 to TRBJ2-7; 10 bases line up with TRBD1. This CDR3 is 17 amino acids long. The germline CDR1 and CDR2 sequences are MGHRA and YSYEKL. With 0 bases clipped from V and 2 bases from J, the junction kept 7 bases outside the gene matches. For the CDR3, the DNA is TGCGCCAGCAGCCAAGAGTGGCCGGGACAGGGGACCTACGAGCAGTACTTC. Amino acids: CASSQEWPGQGTYEQYF.

The chain carries TRBV28 and TRBJ2-3; TRBD2 might be the D (6 bases). The germline V and J ends were trimmed by 2 bases and 0 bases, with 9 bases remaining between them. Looked up from germline, CDR1 is MDHEN and CDR2 is SYDVKM. The CDR3 is 15 residues long. CDR3 coding DNA: TGTGCCAGCAGTTTAATTAGCGGAAGCACAGATACGCAGTATTTT. Residues: CASSLISGSTDTQYF.

The sample holds many counts of this clone. This chain uses TRBV27 with TRBJ1-2, with 7 nucleotides matching TRBD1. Germline V gene data show CDR1 as MNHEY and CDR2 as SMNVEV (reference sequence). V was clipped by 6 bases and J by 4 bases; unmatched bases: 11. There are 15 residues in the CDR3. The CDR3: CASSSLGTASYGYTF. CDR3 DNA sequence: TGTGCCAGCAGCTCCCTGGGGACAGCGTCCTATGGCTACACCTTC.

A remark on this clone: One base away lies a much larger clone, so this may be a sequencing read error. The chain uses TRBV9 and TRBJ2-1; TRBD2 matches 10 bases. The CDR3 totals 17 residues. Germline V CDR1 and CDR2: SGDLS, YYNGEE. The V segment lost 4 bases and the J segment 5 bases; nucleotides outside the gene matches: 12. DNA of the CDR3: TGTGCCAGCAGCTGGTACTTTACTAGCGGGGCGGACAATGAGCAGTTCTTC. Amino acids: CASSWYFTSGADNEQFF.

This clone was found a few times. The chain recombines TRBV30 with TRBJ2-7, with D perhaps TRBD2 (6 bases). V lost 5 bases and J 0 bases, leaving 17 bases between the germline ends. Germline CDR1 is GTSNPN and CDR2 is SVGIG (reference sequence). This CDR3 comprises 15 residues. The CDR3 bases are TGTGCCTGGGCCCCGGGACTCCCCAGCTCCTACGAGCAGTACTTC. Residues: CAWAPGLPSSYEQYF.

This clone appeared many times. The V call is TRBV5-1, the J call TRBJ2-5; maybe TRBD1 (5 bases). This CDR3 comprises 14 residues. Germline assignment: CDR1 SGHRS and CDR2 YFSETQ. The V and J ends lost 2 bases and 3 bases respectively, with 11 bases between them. CDR3 amino acids: CASSLSAGKETQYF. Written as DNA, the CDR3 is TGCGCCAGCAGCTTATCGGCAGGGAAAGAGACCCAGTACTTC.

CDR3: CASSLSPGASYEQYF. Here the CDR3 DNA reads TGTGCCAGCAGCTTAAGTCCGGGGGCATCCTACGAGCAGTACTTC. This chain joins TRBV7-3 and TRBJ2-7; D is possibly TRBD1 or TRBD2 (6 bases each). V was cut by 1 base and J by 1 base, with 11 bases left in between. This CDR3 is built from 15 residues. The germline gives CDR1 SGHTA, CDR2 FQGTGA.

The chain couples TRBV5-6 to TRBJ1-2, with 9 bases fitting TRBD1. The length of the CDR3 is 14 residues. Germline V lookup: CDR1 SGHDT, CDR2 YYEEEE. With 2 bases clipped from V and 7 bases from J, the junction kept 6 bases outside the gene matches. The CDR3 DNA sequence: TGTGCCAGCAGCTTAGGACAGGGGATGGGTGGCTACACCTTC. Translation: CASSLGQGMGGYTF.

V gene TRBV20-1 combines with J gene TRBJ1-1, with D perhaps TRBD1 (6 bases). CDR3 length: 12 residues. Trimming took 4 bases from V and 5 from J, leaving 11 bases between them. CDR1 is DFQATT and CDR2 is SNEGSKA in the germline V gene (reference sequence). The CDR3, as DNA: TGCAGTGCTAAGGGAGGGGGGACTGAAGCTTTCTTT. It translates to CSAKGGGTEAFF.

As concerns this clone: Sequence at one end of the junction differs from germline and may be a read error. Other DNA sequences in this specimen translate into the identical CDR3. The CDR3 DNA sequence: TGCGCCAGCAGTGAAGCGTCAGGAACCAACTATGGCTACACCTTC. This translates into CASSEASGTNYGYTF. This chain joins TRBV6-4 and TRBJ1-2; D remains ambiguous. The germline gives CDR1 MRHNA, CDR2 SNTAGT. This CDR3 region has 15 residues.

This clone was seen ten or more times. The rearrangement uses TRBV20-1 and TRBJ2-1, with 11 nucleotides matching TRBD2. The junction had 13 bases not matched to a gene; V was cut back by 5 bases and J by 7 bases. This CDR3 spans 16 amino acids. Germline V CDR1 and CDR2: DFQATT, SNEGSKA (reference sequence). The chain's CDR3 is CSALRLAGWIGNEQFF. The CDR3 nucleotides are TGCAGTGCTCTCAGACTAGCGGGGTGGATAGGGAATGAGCAGTTCTTC.

V is TRBV27 and J is TRBJ2-4; D is unclear. The V end was cut by 6 bases, the J end by 8 bases, with 14 bases between. The germline V gene has CDR1 MNHEY and CDR2 SMNVEV (reference sequence). This CDR3 spans 13 amino acids. The CDR3 bases are TGTGCCAGCAGAGCAACACGTTACGACATTCAGTACTTC. This translates into CASRATRYDIQYF.